Sequencing of this T cell receptor beta chain was carried out in a study of cytomegalovirus exposure and HLA in healthy donors. The PCR was carried out with 60 Vbeta primers and 13 Jbeta primers. Assay: immunoSEQ multiplex PCR; the TCRdb copy retains only in-frame clones and omits some. The sample table includes approximately 170,000 clones. There are 11 residues in the CDR3. Germline loops: CDR1 LGHNT, CDR2 FRNRAP. The V and J ends lost 5 bases and 11 bases respectively, with 12 bases between them. The V call is TRBV12-5, the J call TRBJ2-5, with D possibly matching TRBD2 (5 bases). The source material was PBMCs. The clonotype comes from a woman younger than 30 in good health and CMV-seropositive. The CDR3 nucleotides are TGTGCTAGTGGTCTGACAAGGGAGCAGTACTTC. Its translation is CASGLTREQYF. Full variable domain (outside the CDR3, taken from reference TRBV12-5 and TRBJ2-5): DARVTQTPRHKVTEMGQEVTMRCQPILGHNTVFWYRQTMMQGLELLAYFRNRAPLDDSGMPKDRFSAEMPDATLATLKIQPSEPRDSAVYFCASGLTREQYFGPGTRLLVL.